This T cell receptor beta chain was captured in a study of blood T cell repertoires in COVID-19 (TCRdb year 2020). Regarding the research as a whole: The collaborator samples originated in the United States, Italy and Spain and spanned the acute and convalescent phases of COVID-19. Where available, HLA class I and class II types were taken from metadata supplied by the sample provider and were not determined by assay-based typing. Samples came from the ongoing ImmuneRACE study (first 160 participants) plus 1,254 subjects from 6 global collaborators. The repertoires were released in a freely available public database meant as a resource for research on the immune response to SARS-CoV-2. The material from the prospective study consisted of cDNA or gDNA derived from T cells, B-cell-depleted T cells, or PBMCs. Sample metadata almost always included a de-identified subject ID, COVID-19 status, age in years and sex. The dataset comprised deeply sampled blood TCRbeta repertoires from subjects exposed to, actively infected with, or recovered from COVID-19.

One collaborating source in Seattle enrolled patients during active infection and followed them longitudinally through the course of disease. Whole blood was collected in K2EDTA tubes by collaborating institutions according to the institutions' own protocols. For TCRbeta analysis, collaborator samples were shipped as frozen whole blood, as isolated PBMCs, or as DNA extracted from either sample type. TCRbeta CDR3 regions were amplified from genomic DNA using the immunoSEQ Assay, a bias-controlled multiplex PCR. The original methods were these. The number of nucleated cells in each sample was estimated from the amplification of reference gene primers within the assay. To quantify the absolute abundance of each unique TCRbeta CDR3 rearrangement, sequence reads were collapsed and filtered. For each sample, productive Simpson clonality was calculated as the square root of Simpson's diversity index over productive rearrangements. Imported from immuneACCESS, the table was reduced by TCRdb to in-frame sequences with V and J called. These copies leave out some clones; in studies compared against another copy, an unresolved V gene accounts for under half, and the cause of the remainder is not known. V, J and clone size are those of that table, while D and trimming were read from the DNA. This sample lists about 270,000 clones; roughly 83% were detected once. The ten biggest clones cover more than 1.4% of the sample.

Study-wide findings and limitations: Clinical and demographic metadata were provided uncurated, with the amount varying by source and participant.

This clone has a handful of counts. Its antigen is not yet known. No qualities accompany the bases; no much larger clone lies one base away. The receptor's source is a human donor with COVID-19, enrolled during active disease. The donor label of this sample is uncertain. Source material: peripheral blood.

The CDR3 amino acid sequence is: CASSGSGGGSSYEQYF. Read as DNA, the sequence is TGCGCCAGCAGCGGAAGCGGCGGTGGGAGCTCCTACGAGCAGTACTTC. The sequence joins TRBV5-1 to TRBJ2-7, with TRBD2 tentatively as D gene (5 bases match). Trimming takes 4 bases from V and 0 bases from J, and the germline ends sit 17 bases apart. The germline V gene provides CDR1 SGHRS and CDR2 YFSETQ. Taken from cysteine to phenylalanine, the CDR3 has 16 residues. Only CDR3 DNA remains: 48 bases, in frame from the first base.